This is a list of T cell receptor beta chains from one sample in a study of control samples from healthy donors and cancer patients. Profiling relied on immunoSEQ multiplex PCR, and the TCRdb table lists in-frame clones only, not all of them. The table lists tens of thousands of clones, approximately 79% of them singletons. The sequenced material came from PBMCs. The receptors derive from a man in his 60s with head and neck cancer. CDR3s include the opening cysteine and the closing phenylalanine or tryptophan. A D gene is named only where the DNA matches it firmly. Expanded clones are given a class, and other clones once, few, many or no size at all.

cdr3_length	v_call	j_call	clone_size	d_call	cdr3_nt	cdr3_aa
13	TRBV28	TRBJ2-7	once	.	TGTGCCAGCAGTCCACAGGAGAAGTACGAGCAGTACTTC	CASSPQEKYEQYF
15	TRBV6-5	TRBJ2-5	.	.	TGTGCCAGCAGTTACGGGGGGCAGGATCAAGAGACCCAGTACTTC	CASSYGGQDQETQYF
15	TRBV28	TRBJ2-1	few	TRBD1	TGTGCCAGCAGACAGGGGACCGAACCTTACAATGAGCAGTTCTTC	CASRQGTEPYNEQFF
12	TRBV28	TRBJ1-4	.	.	TGTGCCAGCACCGACGAATTTGAAAAACTGTTTTTT	CASTDEFEKLFF
17	TRBV5-8	TRBJ2-1	.	TRBD1	TGTGCCAGCAGCTTGGATGGGGGGACAGGGTCCTACAATGAGCAGTTCTTC	CASSLDGGTGSYNEQFF
16	TRBV19	TRBJ1-1	.	.	TGTGCCAGTAGTATTGTTATCTCGGTGGTCGGCACTGAAGCTTTCTTT	CASSIVISVVGTEAFF
12	TRBV19	TRBJ1-3	.	.	TGTGCCAGTTCTGATTTCGGAAACACCATATATTTT	CASSDFGNTIYF
13	TRBV7-2	TRBJ2-5	.	.	TGTGCCAGCAGCTTGAAGGGTAAAGAGACCCAGTACTTC	CASSLKGKETQYF
12	TRBV7-3	TRBJ2-3	few	.	TGTGCCAGCAGCTTAGATGTGGATACGCAGTATTTT	CASSLDVDTQYF
14	TRBV19	TRBJ2-7	.	TRBD1	TGTGCCAGTAGTGCCGGGACAGGGGGCTCCGAGCAGTACTTC	CASSAGTGGSEQYF
12	TRBV7-9	TRBJ2-1	.	.	TGTGCCAGCAGCTTAGATAGGTATGAGCAGTTCTTC	CASSLDRYEQFF
12	TRBV27	TRBJ1-2	.	.	TGTGCCAGCAGCGACAGAGGCTATGGCTACACCTTC	CASSDRGYGYTF
15	TRBV15	TRBJ1-2	.	.	TGTGCCACCAGCAGCGGACAGAATGGGTTGGATGGCTACACCTTC	CATSSGQNGLDGYTF
13	TRBV28	TRBJ1-2	.	TRBD1	TGTGCCAGCACCCCGACAGGGTACAGTGGCTACACCTTC	CASTPTGYSGYTF
12	TRBV14	TRBJ1-2	once	.	TGTGCCAGCAGCCAAGGATGGGATGGCTACACCTTC	CASSQGWDGYTF
16	TRBV28	TRBJ1-1	.	.	TGTGCCAGCAGTTTATCATCCGGGTTCCCGGGCACTGAAGCTTTCTTT	CASSLSSGFPGTEAFF
14	TRBV19	TRBJ1-4	few	.	TGTGCCAGTAGTGACAGCCCGTATAATGAAAAACTGTTTTTT	CASSDSPYNEKLFF
14	TRBV28	TRBJ1-2	once	TRBD1	TGTGCCAGCAGTTCCGGGACAGGGATGGAGGGCTACACCTTC	CASSSGTGMEGYTF
16	TRBV10-3	TRBJ2-3	.	TRBD1	TGTGCCATCAGTGAGTCGGGACAGGGAAAGGCAGATACGCAGTATTTT	CAISESGQGKADTQYF
13	TRBV7-3	TRBJ2-1	.	.	TGTGCCAGCAGCTTATCCGGACATTCTGAGCAGTTCTTC	CASSLSGHSEQFF
15	TRBV6-4	TRBJ2-1	few	TRBD2	TGTGCCAGCAGTGACTCTAGCGGGAGCTACAATGAGCAGTTCTTC	CASSDSSGSYNEQFF
14	TRBV5-1	TRBJ2-2	.	.	TGCGCCAGCAGCTTGTCGGACGGAACCGGGGAGCTGTTTTTT	CASSLSDGTGELFF
13	TRBV5-5	TRBJ2-2	medium-sized	.	TGTGCCAGCAGCCCGGTCGGGGCCGGGGAGCTGTTTTTT	CASSPVGAGELFF
17	TRBV11-2	TRBJ1-6	.	.	TGTGCCAGCAGCTACGATCGAATATTATCCTATAATTCACCCCTCCACTTT	CASSYDRILSYNSPLHF
15	TRBV14	TRBJ1-1	few	TRBD1	TGTGCCAGCAGCCAAAGGACAGGGTGGAACACTGAAGCTTTCTTT	CASSQRTGWNTEAFF
17	TRBV28	TRBJ1-2	.	TRBD1	TGTGCCAGCAGTTTCAGCGGAATTCAGGGGGCGTCTTATGGCTACACCTTC	CASSFSGIQGASYGYTF
16	TRBV18	TRBJ1-5	.	TRBD1	TGTGCCAGCTCAGGACAGGGGCCCTCTCTCAATCAGCCCCAGCATTTT	CASSGQGPSLNQPQHF
14	TRBV7-2	TRBJ1-3	once	.	TGTGCCAGCAGCGGAATCCCCGTCGGGAACACCATATATTTT	CASSGIPVGNTIYF
14	TRBV19	TRBJ2-6	few	.	TGTGCCAGTAGGGACAGCTCTGGGGCCAACGTCCTGACTTTC	CASRDSSGANVLTF
13	TRBV12-3/TRBV12-4	TRBJ1-2	.	TRBD1	TGTGCCAGCAGGACTCGGACAGGCTATGGCTACACCTTC	CASRTRTGYGYTF
13	TRBV7-8	TRBJ2-7	.	TRBD1	TGTGCCAGCAGCCGGACAGGGGAGTACGAGCAGTACTTC	CASSRTGEYEQYF
15	TRBV15	TRBJ2-7	once	.	TGTGCCACCAGCAGAGACAGGGGACCACTCGACGAGCAGTACTTC	CATSRDRGPLDEQYF
16	TRBV6-1	TRBJ2-7	medium-sized	TRBD1	TGTGCCAGCAGTGAAGTCCTCCAGGGGGCTCCCTACGAGCAGTACTTC	CASSEVLQGAPYEQYF
16	TRBV7-8	TRBJ2-7	.	.	TGTGCCAGCAGCACCATTCAGGGAATTAGCTCCTACGAGCAGTACTTC	CASSTIQGISSYEQYF
14	TRBV28	TRBJ1-1	.	TRBD1	TGTGCCAGCAGCCGGACAGGGCGGAACACTGAAGCTTTCTTT	CASSRTGRNTEAFF
13	TRBV20-1	TRBJ2-7	few	TRBD2	TGCAGTGCTAGTTCTAGCGGCGTCTACGAGCAGTACTTC	CSASSSGVYEQYF
16	TRBV5-8	TRBJ2-7	.	TRBD2	TGTGCCAGCAGCTTATCAGGGCTAGCGGGAGTTGGCGAGCAGTACTTC	CASSLSGLAGVGEQYF
18	TRBV6-6	TRBJ2-1	.	TRBD2	TGTGCCAGCAGTCCGGGACTAGCGGGAGGCAGAGGTCGGGATGAGCAGTTCTTC	CASSPGLAGGRGRDEQFF
16	TRBV11-3	TRBJ2-5	.	TRBD2	TGTGCCAGCAGCTTAGGGCGGGGCGGGAGGATGGAGACCCAGTACTTC	CASSLGRGGRMETQYF
15	TRBV3-1/TRBV3-2	TRBJ2-1	.	TRBD2	TGTGCCAGCAGCCAGGGACTAGTGGGTTCCAATGAGCAGTTCTTC	CASSQGLVGSNEQFF
14	TRBV5-1	TRBJ1-2	.	.	TGCGCCAGCAGCACCCTGGAAGGGGAATATGGCTACACCTTC	CASSTLEGEYGYTF
17	TRBV10-3	TRBJ2-7	.	TRBD2	TGTGCCATCAGTCATAAAGGGGGTCTAGCGGGAGATCTCGAGCAGTACTTC	CAISHKGGLAGDLEQYF
15	TRBV5-4	TRBJ2-7	.	.	TGTGCCAGCAGCTTAAGTCAATCCCAGGGCCACGAGCAGTACTTC	CASSLSQSQGHEQYF
13	TRBV19	TRBJ2-7	once	.	TGTGCCAGTAGTATGGGGCTGACCTACGAGCAGTACTTC	CASSMGLTYEQYF
14	TRBV28	TRBJ1-2	.	.	TGTGCCAGCATCCCCCCGGGAGGGAACTATGGCTACACCTTC	CASIPPGGNYGYTF
12	TRBV7-8	TRBJ2-5	.	.	TGTGCCAGCAGCTTTTCGTCGGGGTCGGTCGACTTC	CASSFSSGSVDF
14	TRBV9	TRBJ2-3	.	.	TGTGCCAGCAGCGTAGGAGGTAGCACAGATACGCAGTATTTT	CASSVGGSTDTQYF
15	TRBV24-1	TRBJ2-1	.	.	TGTGCCACCAGTGAACAAACACTCCCCAGCAATGAGCAGTTCTTC	CATSEQTLPSNEQFF
16	TRBV19	TRBJ2-2	.	TRBD2	TGTGCCTGCCTCGGGAGGGCGTTCTTTGTTACCGGGGAGCTGTTTTTT	CACLGRAFFVTGELFF
15	TRBV7-3	TRBJ2-1	.	.	TGTGCCAGCAGCTTATTTGTAGGGATGGTGAATGAGCAGTTCTTC	CASSLFVGMVNEQFF
18	TRBV7-6	TRBJ1-3	.	.	TGTGCCAGCAGCTCGCAAACAGGGTACCGGAGCTCTGGAAACACCATATATTTT	CASSSQTGYRSSGNTIYF
15	TRBV9	TRBJ2-7	once	.	TGTGCCAGCAGCGTTGGTGGGAACAGCCGGGGCGGGCAGTACTTC	CASSVGGNSRGGQYF